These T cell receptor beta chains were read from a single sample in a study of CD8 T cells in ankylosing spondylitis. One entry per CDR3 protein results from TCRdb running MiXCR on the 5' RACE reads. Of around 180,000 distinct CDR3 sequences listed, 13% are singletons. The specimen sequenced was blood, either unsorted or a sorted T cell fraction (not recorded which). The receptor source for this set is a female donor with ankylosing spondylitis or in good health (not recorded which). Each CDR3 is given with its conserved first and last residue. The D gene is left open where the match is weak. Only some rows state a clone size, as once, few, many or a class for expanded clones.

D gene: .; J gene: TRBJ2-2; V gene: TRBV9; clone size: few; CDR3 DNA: TGTGCCAGCGATAGCAATACAGCTAGCGGGGAGCTGTTTTTT; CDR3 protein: CASDSNTASGELFF
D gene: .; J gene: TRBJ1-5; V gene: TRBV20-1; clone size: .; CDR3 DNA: TGCAGTGCTAGAGATTTAGGGTTCGGCAATCAGCCCCAGCATTTT; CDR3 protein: CSARDLGFGNQPQHF
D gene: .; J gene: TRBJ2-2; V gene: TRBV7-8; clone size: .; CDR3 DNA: TGTGCCAGCAACTCCCAAGGTGGGGGAGCGGGGGAGCTGTTTTTT; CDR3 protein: CASNSQGGGAGELFF
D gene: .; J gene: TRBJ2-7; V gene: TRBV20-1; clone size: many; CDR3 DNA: TGCAGTGCCCATGTCTACGAGCAGTACTTC; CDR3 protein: CSAHVYEQYF
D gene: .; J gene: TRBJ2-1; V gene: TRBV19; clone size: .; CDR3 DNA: TGTGCCAGTAGTCTGGGGGAGTACAATGAGCAGTTCTTC; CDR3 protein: CASSLGEYNEQFF
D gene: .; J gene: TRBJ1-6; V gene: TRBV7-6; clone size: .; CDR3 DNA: TGTGCCAGCAGCTTAGAGGTCAGGGGTAATTCACCCCTCCACTTT; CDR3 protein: CASSLEVRGNSPLHF
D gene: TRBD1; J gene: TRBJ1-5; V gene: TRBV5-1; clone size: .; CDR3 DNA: TGCGCCAGCAGCTTGGGCCGGACAGGCGGCAATCAGCCCCAGCATTTT; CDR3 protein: CASSLGRTGGNQPQHF
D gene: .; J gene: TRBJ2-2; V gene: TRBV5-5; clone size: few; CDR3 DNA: TGTGCCAGCAGCTTTCCCCGCGACAGCCCGAACACCGGGGAGCTGTTTTTT; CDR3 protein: CASSFPRDSPNTGELFF
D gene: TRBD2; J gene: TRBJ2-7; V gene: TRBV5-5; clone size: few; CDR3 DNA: TGTGCCAGCAGCCCTTCGGGGGGGCTCTTTGTGGAGCAGTACTTC; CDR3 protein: CASSPSGGLFVEQYF
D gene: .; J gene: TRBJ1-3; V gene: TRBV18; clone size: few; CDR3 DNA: TGTGCCAGCTCACCCAAAGTAATAGGTGGGACGCCGGAGACCGGAAACACCATATATTTT; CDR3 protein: CASSPKVIGGTPETGNTIYF
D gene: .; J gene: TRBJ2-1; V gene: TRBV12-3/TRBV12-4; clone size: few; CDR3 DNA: TGTGCCAGCAGGCAGAGCGGGCGCGGGATGGTTGAGCAGTTCTTC; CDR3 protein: CASRQSGRGMVEQFF
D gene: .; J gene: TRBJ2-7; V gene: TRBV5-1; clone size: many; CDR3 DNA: TGCGCCAGCAGCTTTTCGCCTGACACATCCTACGAGCAGTACTTC; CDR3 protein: CASSFSPDTSYEQYF
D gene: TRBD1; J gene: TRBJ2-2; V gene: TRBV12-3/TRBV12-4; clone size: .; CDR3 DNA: TGTGCCACCGAGAGGGGGCCCGGGGAGCTGTTTTTT; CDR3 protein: CATERGPGELFF
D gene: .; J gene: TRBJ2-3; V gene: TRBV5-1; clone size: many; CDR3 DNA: TGCGCCAGCAGCTTGGACGATTCTGGTACGCAGTATTTT; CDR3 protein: CASSLDDSGTQYF
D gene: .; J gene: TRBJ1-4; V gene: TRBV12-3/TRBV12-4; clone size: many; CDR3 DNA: TGTGCCAGCAGCCCGAAGGCTGGTGCAACTAATGAAAAACTGTTTTTT; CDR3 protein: CASSPKAGATNEKLFF
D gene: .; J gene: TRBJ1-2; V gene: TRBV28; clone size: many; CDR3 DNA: TGTGCCAGCATCCCGCAGGGGCGCTATGGCTACACCTTC; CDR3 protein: CASIPQGRYGYTF
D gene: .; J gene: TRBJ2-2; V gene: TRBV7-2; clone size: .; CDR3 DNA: TGTGCCAGCTGGGCGGGAACAAACACCGGGGAGCTGTTTTTT; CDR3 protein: CASWAGTNTGELFF
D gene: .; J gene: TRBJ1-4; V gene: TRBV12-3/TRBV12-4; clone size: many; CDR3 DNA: TGTGCCAGCAGTTCTTGGGAAAGCGAGAATGAAAAACTGTTTTTT; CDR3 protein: CASSSWESENEKLFF
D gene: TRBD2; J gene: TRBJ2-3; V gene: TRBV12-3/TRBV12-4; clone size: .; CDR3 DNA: TGTGCCAGCAGTCGGACTAGCGACACAGATACGCAGTATTTT; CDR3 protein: CASSRTSDTDTQYF
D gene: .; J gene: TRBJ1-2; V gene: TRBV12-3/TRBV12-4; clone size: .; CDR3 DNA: TGTGCCAGCAGTTTATCTGGACGGGGGGTCGGCTATGGCTACACCTTC; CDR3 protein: CASSLSGRGVGYGYTF
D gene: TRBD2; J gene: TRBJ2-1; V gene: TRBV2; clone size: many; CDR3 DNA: TGTGCCAGCCGAACTAGCGGGAGGTTCAATGAGCAGTTCTTC; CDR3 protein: CASRTSGRFNEQFF
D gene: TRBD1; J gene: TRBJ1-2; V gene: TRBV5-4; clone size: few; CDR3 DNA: TGTGCCAGCAGCCTTGGACAGGGAGACTATGGCTACACCTTC; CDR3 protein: CASSLGQGDYGYTF
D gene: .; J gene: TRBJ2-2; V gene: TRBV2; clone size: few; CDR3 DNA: TGTGCCAGCAGGGAGCCTCCCTCCGGGGAGCTGTTTTTT; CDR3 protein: CASREPPSGELFF
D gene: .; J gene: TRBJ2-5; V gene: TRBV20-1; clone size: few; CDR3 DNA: TGCAGTGTCATCCCCGGGGGTTCGGGGACCCAGTACTTC; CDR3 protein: CSVIPGGSGTQYF
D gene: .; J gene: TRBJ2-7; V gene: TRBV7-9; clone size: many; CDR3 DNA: TGTGCCAGCAGCCCAGACAGAACCTCCTACGAGCAGTACTTC; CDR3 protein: CASSPDRTSYEQYF
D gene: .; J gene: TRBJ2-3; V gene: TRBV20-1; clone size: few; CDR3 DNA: TGCAGTGCTAGAGACCCGAGGGCGGGCACAGATACGCAGTATTTT; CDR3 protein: CSARDPRAGTDTQYF
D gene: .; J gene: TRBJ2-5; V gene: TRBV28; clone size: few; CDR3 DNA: TGTGCCAGCAGTACGGGTTACCAAGAGACCCAGTACTTC; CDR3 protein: CASSTGYQETQYF
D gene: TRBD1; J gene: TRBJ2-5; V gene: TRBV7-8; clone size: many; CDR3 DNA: TGTGCCAGCAGCCTCGACAGGGGGGGGAAGACCCAGTACTTC; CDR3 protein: CASSLDRGGKTQYF
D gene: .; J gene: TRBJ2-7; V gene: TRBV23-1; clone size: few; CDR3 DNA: TGCGCCAGCAACACGGACAGAAACTTC; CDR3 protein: CASNTDRNF
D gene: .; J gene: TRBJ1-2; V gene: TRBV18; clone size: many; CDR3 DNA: TGTGCCAGCTCGGGGGATTCTAACTATGGCTACACCTTC; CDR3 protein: CASSGDSNYGYTF
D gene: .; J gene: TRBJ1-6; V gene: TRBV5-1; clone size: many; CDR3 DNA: TGCGCCAGCAGCTTGGAGGGGGGACTTAATTCACCCCTCCACTTT; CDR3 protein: CASSLEGGLNSPLHF
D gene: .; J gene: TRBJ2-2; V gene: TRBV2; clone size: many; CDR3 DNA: TGTGCCAGCAGTGAAAGGGGGCTGTCGGGGGACACCGGGGAGCTGTTTTTT; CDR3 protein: CASSERGLSGDTGELFF
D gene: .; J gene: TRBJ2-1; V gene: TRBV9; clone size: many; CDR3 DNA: TGTGCCAGCAGCGTAGAGGCGGGACGGGGCTCCTACAATGAGCAGTTCTTC; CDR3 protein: CASSVEAGRGSYNEQFF
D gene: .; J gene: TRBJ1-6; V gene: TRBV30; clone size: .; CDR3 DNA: TGTGCCTGGAGTCCGTCTGGACGGCTTTCACCCCTCCACTTT; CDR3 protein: CAWSPSGRLSPLHF
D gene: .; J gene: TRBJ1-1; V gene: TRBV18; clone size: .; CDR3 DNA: TGTGCCAGCTCACCACCGGGGTCGGTGGTGAACACTGAAGCTTTCTTT; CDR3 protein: CASSPPGSVVNTEAFF